A selection of T cell receptor beta chains follows, all from one sample in a study of T cell changes during pregnancy in multiple sclerosis. Produced via immunoSEQ multiplex PCR; TCRdb's table is partial and in-frame only. The data show about 57,000 clones, with less than 95% seen just once and about 3.7% held by the top ten. Source: peripheral blood, taken after pregnancy. The receptors were gathered from a female donor in good health, enrolled as a control in a pregnancy study. Both conserved end residues are part of each CDR3. Each record gives: D gene, V gene, J gene, CDR3 length, clone size, CDR3 DNA, CDR3 protein. A D gene is named only where the DNA matches it firmly. For some rows the clone size is stated as once, few or many, or as a class when expanded; others skip it.

TRBD2	TRBV11-2	TRBJ2-1	15	.	TGTGCCAGCAGCTTTGGGCTAGCGGGCCACAATGAGCAGTTCTTC	CASSFGLAGHNEQFF
.	TRBV6-6	TRBJ2-7	14	.	TGTGCCAGCAGTTACTCGGACAACTCCTACGAGCAGTACTTC	CASSYSDNSYEQYF
TRBD1	TRBV7-6	TRBJ2-2	16	once	TGTGCCAGCAGCCCGGGGGACAGGGAATACACCGGGGAGCTGTTTTTT	CASSPGDREYTGELFF
TRBD2	TRBV5-4	TRBJ2-3	15	.	TGTGCCAGCAGCTTGGAACGGGGGGGCGGGGATACGCAGTATTTT	CASSLERGGGDTQYF
TRBD1	TRBV18	TRBJ1-2	14	.	TGTGCCAGCTCACCCTTAGACAGGGACTATGGCTACACCTTC	CASSPLDRDYGYTF
TRBD1	TRBV4-1	TRBJ1-4	16	.	TGCGCCAGCAGCCAGGGACAGGGCTCAGCTAATGAAAAACTGTTTTTT	CASSQGQGSANEKLFF
.	TRBV4-2	TRBJ2-5	14	.	TGTGCCAGCAGCCAAGTCGGCAGCGGAGAGACCCAGTACTTC	CASSQVGSGETQYF
.	TRBV7-6	TRBJ1-1	13	.	TGTGCCAGCAGCTTTGGGAGTAGCACTGAAGCTTTCTTT	CASSFGSSTEAFF
TRBD2	TRBV7-2	TRBJ2-1	19	.	TGTGCCAGCAGCTTAGGGTCGAGGGCTAGCGGGAGGGCCTCGGATGAGCAGTTCTTC	CASSLGSRASGRASDEQFF
TRBD2	TRBV28	TRBJ2-3	15	.	TGTGCCACCGCCCTAGCGGATATTAGCACAGATACGCAGTATTTT	CATALADISTDTQYF
TRBD2	TRBV14	TRBJ2-1	13	.	TGTGCCAGCAGGGTAGCGGGAGGGAATGAGCAGTTCTTC	CASRVAGGNEQFF
TRBD2	TRBV6-5	TRBJ2-1	15	.	TGTGCCAGCAGTTACACAGCGGGAGGGCACAATGAGCAGTTCTTC	CASSYTAGGHNEQFF
TRBD1	TRBV2	TRBJ2-3	13	.	TGTGCCAGCAGCCTACAGGGGGCAGATACGCAGTATTTT	CASSLQGADTQYF
TRBD1	TRBV2	TRBJ1-1	14	once	TGTGCCAGCAGGGACGGGACAGGGGACACTGAAGCTTTCTTT	CASRDGTGDTEAFF
TRBD1	TRBV6-6	TRBJ2-3	14	.	TGTGCCAGTCAGGGGGTTGGGCTCACAGATACGCAGTATTTT	CASQGVGLTDTQYF
TRBD1	TRBV5-1	TRBJ1-2	14	.	TGCGCCAGCAGCTGGGGGGACAGAAACTATGGCTACACCTTC	CASSWGDRNYGYTF
.	TRBV15	TRBJ2-3	16	few	TGTGCCACCAGCAGAGTGGCGGGGTCGGGCACAGATACGCAGTATTTT	CATSRVAGSGTDTQYF
TRBD1	TRBV28	TRBJ2-2	17	.	TGTGCCAGCAGTTCGACAGGGGAGCGGTCGAACACCGGGGAGCTGTTTTTT	CASSSTGERSNTGELFF
.	TRBV4-3	TRBJ2-5	13	.	TGCGCCAGCAGCCCGGGACTCGAGGAGACCCAGTACTTC	CASSPGLEETQYF
.	TRBV7-3	TRBJ1-5	12	.	TGTGCCAGCAGCCCCTTCGGGCAGCCCCAGCATTTT	CASSPFGQPQHF
.	TRBV7-3	TRBJ2-3	15	.	TGTGCCAGCAGCCTCGGACAGGGAGGGACAGATACGCAGTATTTT	CASSLGQGGTDTQYF
.	TRBV6-1	TRBJ1-2	15	.	TGTGCCAGCAGTTCCCTACAGGGAACGGTTGAAGGCTACACCTTC	CASSSLQGTVEGYTF
.	TRBV11-2	TRBJ1-1	14	.	TGTGCCAGCAGCTTAGCTGGGGGGTACGCTGAAGCTTTCTTT	CASSLAGGYAEAFF
TRBD2	TRBV7-2	TRBJ2-3	18	.	TGTGCCAGCAGCTTAGCGCCTCGACTAGCGGGAGCAACAGATACGCAGTATTTT	CASSLAPRLAGATDTQYF
TRBD1	TRBV5-1	TRBJ1-1	14	once	TGCGCCAGCAGCCGAACAGGGGGAAACGGTGAAGCTTTCTTT	CASSRTGGNGEAFF
.	TRBV7-7	TRBJ2-3	14	.	TGTGCCAGCAGCTTAGGTCGGAGCACAGATACGCAGTATTTT	CASSLGRSTDTQYF
TRBD2	TRBV10-3	TRBJ2-3	16	.	TGTGCCATCAGTGTACGTCTAGCGGGAGTATCAGATACGCAGTATTTT	CAISVRLAGVSDTQYF
TRBD1	TRBV11-3	TRBJ2-2	16	.	TGTGCCAGCAGCTTGTCAGGGGGAGACTACACCGGGGAGCTGTTTTTT	CASSLSGGDYTGELFF